The 22 T cell receptor beta chains presented below share a single source sample, sequenced in a study of T cells in Graves' hyperthyroidism and ophthalmopathy. The TCR beta CDR3 regions underwent amplification using RNA transcripts as the source. The HTBI primer set drove a first-round RT-PCR of the TCR CDR3. TCRdb fed the multiplex PCR reads into MiXCR, producing one record per CDR3 protein. The data show roughly 660,000 distinct CDR3 sequences, with roughly 17% seen just once and around 15% held by the top ten. The sample comprised blood. These receptors came from a man aged 45-65 years with Graves' hyperthyroidism.

The sample holds one count of this clonotype. This may come from a read error, since a much larger clone is one base off. The chain recombines TRBV30 with TRBJ2-7, with no clear D. The V and J ends lost 8 bases and 1 base respectively, with 9 bases between them. The germline V gene has CDR1 GTSNPN and CDR2 SVGIG (reference sequence). The CDR3 has 11 amino acids. The CDR3 DNA reads TGTGCCCGGACGGTATCCTACGAGCAGTACTTC. This sequence encodes CARTVSYEQYF.

This chain joins TRBV18 and TRBJ2-7, with 9 positions matching TRBD1. J gave up 0 bases and V 0 bases, and 9 bases lay outside the gene matches. CDR3 size: 18 residues. Germline assignment: CDR1 KGHSH and CDR2 LQKENI. The chain's CDR3 is CASSPPLGDRASSYEQYF. Here the CDR3 DNA reads TGTGCCAGCTCACCACCTTTGGGGGACAGGGCGAGCTCCTACGAGCAGTACTTC. The entire variable domain, with the rest obtained from reference TRBV18 and TRBJ2-7, is as follows: NAGVMQNPRHLVRRRGQEARLRCSPMKGHSHVYWYRQLPEEGLKFMVYLQKENIIDESGMPKERFSAEFPKEGPSILRIQQVVRGDSAAYFCASSPPLGDRASSYEQYFGPGTRLTVT.

The sample holds many counts of this clonotype. The V call is TRBV28, the J call TRBJ1-1; tentatively, D is TRBD1 (5 bases). In germline, CDR1 is MDHEN, CDR2 SYDVKM. The CDR3 is 13 amino acids. Trimming took 2 bases from V and 4 from J, leaving 8 bases between them. The CDR3 coding sequence is TGTGCCAGCAGTTTAGTAGGGGCCACTGAAGCTTTCTTT. It encodes CASSLVGATEAFF.

This clonotype has just a few counts. The CDR3 protein is CASSLEGERPQHF. Written as DNA, the CDR3 is TGTGCCAGCAGCTTGGAGGGAGAGAGGCCCCAGCATTTT. The chain carries TRBV7-9 and TRBJ1-5; D is undetermined. Germline V gene data show CDR1 as SEHNR and CDR2 as FQNEAQ (reference sequence). CDR3 length equals 13 residues. Trimming pared 3 bases from V and 9 bases from J, leaving 12 bases between.

This clonotype was detected only a few times. This sequence joins TRBV7-9 and TRBJ2-7; the D call may be TRBD1 or TRBD2 (6 bases each). The germline gives CDR1 SEHNR, CDR2 FQNEAQ (reference sequence). V was cut by 6 bases and J by 8 bases, with 17 bases left in between. This CDR3 comprises 13 residues. The chain's CDR3 is CASRLYPGGKQYF. The CDR3 nucleotides are TGTGCCAGCAGGCTTTACCCCGGGGGCAAGCAGTACTTC.

Many counts were recorded for this clonotype. The V and J genes are TRBV5-1 and TRBJ2-7; maybe TRBD2 (6 bases). There are 14 residues in the CDR3. V lost 3 bases and J 3 bases, leaving 13 bases between the germline ends. CDR1 SGHRS and CDR2 YFSETQ come from the germline V gene. CDR3 DNA sequence: TGCGCCAGCAGCTCCCCGGGACTTTTCTACGAGCAGTACTTC. This gives the protein CASSSPGLFYEQYF. Complete variable domain (other parts from reference TRBV5-1 and TRBJ2-7): KAGVTQTPRYLIKTRGQQVTLSCSPISGHRSVSWYQQTPGQGLQFLFEYFSETQRNKGNFPGRFSGRQFSNSRSEMNVSTLELGDSALYLCASSSPGLFYEQYFGPGTRLTVT.

This clonotype was detected many times. The chain employs TRBV7-9 and TRBJ2-7; D might be TRBD1 (6 bases). Germline-derived CDR1 and CDR2 are SEHNR and FQNEAQ (reference sequence). The CDR3 consists of 14 residues. Trimming removed 3 bases at V and 6 bases at J, with 15 bases between. The CDR3 sequence: CASSFNRAPGEQYF. The CDR3 DNA follows: TGTGCCAGCAGCTTCAACAGGGCTCCGGGCGAGCAGTACTTC. The whole variable domain, filled in from reference TRBV7-9 and TRBJ2-7, reads DTGVSQNPRHKITKRGQNVTFRCDPISEHNRLYWYRQTLGQGPEFLTYFQNEAQLEKSRLLSDRFSAERPKGSFSTLEIQRTEQGDSAMYLCASSFNRAPGEQYFGPGTRLTVT.

The chain has TRBV20-1 and TRBJ1-2, with D perhaps matching TRBD1 (6 bases). Trimming stripped 5 bases from V and 2 bases from J, with 18 bases between. Germline V gene sequence: CDR1 DFQATT, CDR2 SNEGSKA (reference sequence). The CDR3 is made up of 15 amino acids. Written as DNA, the CDR3 is TGCAGTGCTCCCCCGGGGGGCAGAGCAAACTATGGCTACACCTTC. Translated: CSAPPGGRANYGYTF.

This clonotype was seen ten or more times. V usage is TRBV11-2 and J usage is TRBJ1-4; D gene ambiguous. The V end was cut by 2 bases, the J end by 7 bases, with 8 bases between. CDR3 length: 13 residues. The V gene's germline CDR1 is SGHAT and CDR2 FQNNGV. CDR3 amino acids: CASSLWMSEKLFF. Written as DNA, the CDR3 is TGTGCCAGCAGCTTATGGATGAGTGAAAAACTGTTTTTT.

This clonotype was counted only a few times. The chain joins TRBV7-9 to TRBJ2-1, with unresolved D. The CDR3 totals 11 residues. V was cut by 5 bases and J by 7 bases, with 6 bases left in between. Germline CDR1 reads SEHNR; CDR2 reads FQNEAQ (reference sequence). CDR3 in amino acids: CASSPVNEQFF. Written as DNA, the CDR3 is TGTGCCAGCAGCCCGGTTAATGAGCAGTTCTTC.

Written as DNA, the CDR3 is TGTGCCAGCAGGTCCGGGACAGGGGGCTTTCCGTCCTACGAGCAGTACTTC. Protein sequence: CASRSGTGGFPSYEQYF. This rearrangement joins TRBV7-9 to TRBJ2-7; 12 positions match TRBD1. The germline V gene encodes CDR1 SEHNR and CDR2 FQNEAQ (reference sequence). This CDR3 is built from 17 residues. The junction had 10 bases not matched to a gene; V was cut back by 6 bases and J by 1 base.

This clonotype has ten or more counts. The chain links TRBV5-1 to TRBJ1-4; 10 positions match TRBD1. The J segment lost 0 bases and the V segment lost 4 bases, leaving 6 bases of the junction unmatched. The CDR3 runs 17 residues. Germline-derived CDR1 and CDR2 are SGHRS and YFSETQ. The CDR3 bases are TGCGCCAGCAGCATGGGACAGGGGACTGCAACTAATGAAAAACTGTTTTTT. Translated: CASSMGQGTATNEKLFF.

The chain links TRBV10-3 to TRBJ2-2; a weak D match, TRBD2 (7 bases). The germline V and J ends were trimmed by 6 bases and 5 bases, with 10 bases remaining between them. Germline CDR1 reads ENHRY; CDR2 reads SYGVKD. The length of the CDR3 is 13 residues. The DNA for the CDR3 is TGTGCCATCAGGGGGGGGGCAACCGGGGAGCTGTTTTTT. Protein sequence: CAIRGGATGELFF.

The CDR3 bases are TGTGCCAGCAGTGGACTAGCAGACAAGGGAGAGCAGTTCTTC. It codes for CASSGLADKGEQFF. The V call is TRBV2, the J call TRBJ2-1; 7 bases are a match to TRBD2. Per the germline V gene, CDR1 is SNHLY and CDR2 is FYNNEI. The CDR3 loop spans 14 amino acids. J lost 10 bases, V lost 4 bases, and 10 bases had no gene match.

This clonotype was seen ten or more times. The chain has TRBV18 and TRBJ2-5; D uncertain. The CDR3 extends over 14 amino acids. Germline V lookup: CDR1 KGHSH, CDR2 LQKENI. V was clipped by 0 bases and J by 4 bases, with 9 bases between them. The CDR3 nucleotides read TGTGCCAGCTCACCACCAGGGATGGGAGAGACCCAGTACTTC. Translating it yields CASSPPGMGETQYF.

This chain links TRBV30 with TRBJ2-1, with TRBD2 matching over 7 bases. The CDR3 extends over 16 amino acids. V was pared by 2 bases and J by 6 bases, with 13 bases of the junction left unmatched. From germline, CDR1 is GTSNPN and CDR2 SVGIG (reference sequence). CDR3 sequence reads: CAWSLPPAGEGNEQFF. The CDR3 DNA sequence: TGTGCCTGGAGTCTCCCCCCGGCGGGAGAGGGCAATGAGCAGTTCTTC.

This clonotype was observed many times. The CDR3 bases are TGTGCCAGCAGTGCGCCCGGGGCCGGGACTGAAGCTTTCTTT. Its protein product is CASSAPGAGTEAFF. V usage is TRBV6-1 and J usage is TRBJ1-1, with D perhaps matching TRBD1 (5 bases). CDR3 length equals 14 residues. Trimming left V 4 bases short and J 5 bases short, with 14 bases between. Germline V gene sequence: CDR1 MNHNS, CDR2 SASEGT.

This clonotype was detected a few times. The chain is built from TRBV7-9 and TRBJ2-7; 10 bases are shared with TRBD1. V shed 3 bases, J shed 5 bases, and the junction held 4 bases outside the gene matches. CDR1 SEHNR and CDR2 FQNEAQ come from the germline V gene (reference sequence). The length of the CDR3 is 14 residues. DNA of the CDR3: TGTGCCAGCAGCTTGGGACAGGGGTCCCACGAGCAGTACTTC. It specifies CASSLGQGSHEQYF.

The sample holds many counts of this clonotype. The chain is built from TRBV12-3 or TRBV12-4 and TRBJ1-2; D gene unclear. Trimming took off 2 bases at V and 7 bases at J, with 17 bases between the two ends. This CDR3 contains 15 residues. CDR3 amino acids: CASSLLARRGSGYTF. The CDR3 nucleotides are TGTGCCAGCAGTTTATTAGCCCGTCGGGGAAGTGGCTACACCTTC.

This clonotype was recorded many times. This rearrangement joins TRBV11-3 to TRBJ2-3; possible D gene TRBD1, 6 bases. Per germline, CDR1 SGHNT and CDR2 YENEEA. The V and J ends lost 5 bases and 4 bases respectively, with 13 bases between them. The CDR3 loop spans 14 amino acids. The CDR3 nucleotides read TGTGCCAGCAGCGCAGGGGTAGGGTCAGATACGCAGTATTTT. Its translation is CASSAGVGSDTQYF.

The chain couples TRBV5-1 to TRBJ2-3, with 7 bases fitting TRBD1. V lost 3 bases and J lost 2; bases outside the gene matches: 3. The CDR3 consists of 14 residues. CDR1 SGHRS and CDR2 YFSETQ come from the germline V gene. CDR3 protein: CASSYGQDTDTQYF. CDR3 nucleotides: TGCGCCAGCAGCTACGGACAGGACACAGATACGCAGTATTTT.

This clonotype has a handful of counts. It may be a read error: a sequence one base away is much more abundant. This rearrangement joins TRBV30 to TRBJ1-5; D is ambiguous. Germline V gene lookup returns CDR1 GTSNPN and CDR2 SVGIG (reference sequence). The CDR3 loop spans 13 amino acids. Trimming left V 0 bases short and J 4 bases short, with 7 bases between. CDR3 DNA: TGTGCCTGGAGTGTACGACGGAATCAGCCCCAGCATTTT. Protein: CAWSVRRNQPQHF.